This T cell receptor (beta chain) was sequenced in a study of blood T cell repertoires in COVID-19 (dated by TCRdb to 2019 to 2021). About the full investigation: Samples from collaborators originated in the United States, Italy and Spain and spanned both the acute and convalescent phases of COVID-19. The prospective study material was composed of cDNA or gDNA derived from T cells, B-cell-depleted T cells, or PBMCs. The repertoires were released in a freely available public database intended as a resource for research on the immune response to SARS-CoV-2. HLA class I and class II types, where available, came from metadata supplied by the sample provider rather than from assay-based typing. Deeply sampled blood TCRbeta repertoires from subjects exposed to, actively infected with, or recovered from COVID-19 were included in the dataset. Sample metadata almost always included a de-identified subject ID, COVID-19 status, age in years and sex. Samples were obtained from the ongoing ImmuneRACE study (first 160 participants) and from roughly 1,300 subjects provided by 6 global collaborators. What the research found in general, with its limitations: The amount of clinical and demographic metadata varied by source and participant and was provided uncurated.

TCRbeta CDR3 regions were amplified from genomic DNA by means of the immunoSEQ Assay, a bias-controlled multiplex PCR. The original pipeline was this. Within the assay, amplification of reference gene primers was used to estimate how many nucleated cells each sample contained. Sequence reads were collapsed and filtered to measure the absolute abundance of every unique TCRbeta CDR3 rearrangement. For each sample, productive Simpson clonality was calculated as the square root of Simpson's diversity index across productive rearrangements. This immuneACCESS table, as held by TCRdb, lists in-frame sequences with V and J called but not all clones. Of the missing ones, under half trace to an unresolved V gene in checked studies; the others have no known cause. That table supplies the V and J calls and clone size; D and trimming were determined from the DNA. The sample profile shows 150,000 to 200,000 clones; roughly 90% of them were found once. Roughly 11% of the sample is in the top ten clones.

At one collaborating source in Seattle, patients were enrolled during active infection and were followed longitudinally through the course of disease. Each collaborating institution followed its own protocols to collect whole blood in K2EDTA tubes. For TCRbeta analysis, collaborator samples were shipped as frozen whole blood, as isolated PBMCs, or as DNA extracted from either sample type. The germline V gene (reference sequence) provides CDR1 MNHEY and CDR2 SMNVEV. CDR3 length: 17 amino acids, cysteine to phenylalanine. Only the CDR3 region is kept as DNA, spanning 51 bases read in frame from base 1. V is cut by 3 bases and J by 3 bases, and the space between the germline ends is 21 bases. Comment on this clone: Its binding antigen is unknown. No base quality information exists; no much larger clone differs at one position.

What was sequenced was peripheral blood. The receptor's source is a woman aged 55 to 70 with COVID-19, enrolled during active disease. Recombination linked TRBV27 to TRBJ2-7; TRBD1 is possibly the D segment (6 matching bases). CDR3 sequence: CASSLVAIERGCYEQYF. The sequence in DNA is TGTGCCAGCAGTTTGGTGGCGATCGAAAGGGGGTGCTACGAGCAGTACTTC.